Presented here are 14 T cell receptor beta chains from one specimen sequenced in a study of fetal regulatory T cell absence and autoimmunity. Profiled with immunoSEQ multiplex PCR; TCRdb holds only in-frame clones, not every one. This sample has approximately 49,000 clones, with about four fifths found just once. The sample consisted of cord blood. The receptors come from a newborn boy with IPEX syndrome.

The V and J genes are TRBV2 and TRBJ2-1; TRBD2 agrees at 9 bases. This CDR3 spans 16 amino acids. Germline V gives CDR1 SNHLY, CDR2 FYNNEI. V lost 0 bases to trimming and J lost 3 bases; unmatched junction nucleotides: 3. CDR3 sequence (DNA): TGTGCCAGCAGTGAAGCCCTAGCGGGGTTCTACAATGAGCAGTTCTTC. Amino acids: CASSEALAGFYNEQFF. Full variable domain (missing parts from reference TRBV2 and TRBJ2-1): EPEVTQTPSHQVTQMGQEVILRCVPISNHLYFYWYRQILGQKVEFLVSFYNNEISEKSEIFDDQFSVERPDGSNFTLKIRSTKLEDSAMYFCASSEALAGFYNEQFFGPGTRLTVL.

The sample holds one count of this clone. J is TRBJ2-1 and V is TRBV19; a weak D match, TRBD2 (7 bases). The germline CDR1 and CDR2 sequences are LNHDA and SQIVND (reference sequence). The CDR3 sequence is 15 residues long. Trimming cost V 6 bases and J 3 bases, with 15 bases left between them. For the CDR3, the DNA is TGTGCCAGTAGCCGAGGGGGAGGGGACTACAATGAGCAGTTCTTC. It codes for CASSRGGGDYNEQFF.

The rearrangement links TRBV12-5 to TRBJ1-2, with D unresolved. V was shortened by 0 bases and J by 7 bases, with 9 bases between the two germline ends. Germline V CDR1 and CDR2: LGHNT, FRNRAP. CDR3 length equals 13 residues. CDR3 amino acids: CASGLVRGFGYTF. CDR3 DNA sequence: TGTGCTAGTGGTTTGGTACGGGGTTTTGGCTACACCTTC.

The chain combines TRBV11-3 with TRBJ2-2, with 9 nucleotides matching TRBD1. Trimming at V came to 5 bases and at J to 1 base, leaving 2 bases not matched to a gene. CDR3 length: 15 amino acids. The germline gives CDR1 SGHNT, CDR2 YENEEA. The CDR3 loop reads CASSPDRGNTGELFF. In DNA form, the CDR3 reads TGTGCCAGCAGCCCGGACAGGGGGAACACCGGGGAGCTGTTTTTT.

This chain uses TRBV19 with TRBJ1-4, with D perhaps matching TRBD1 (5 bases). CDR1 and CDR2 from the germline V gene are LNHDA and SQIVND (reference sequence). V shed 5 bases and J shed 2 bases, with 12 bases lying between them. The CDR3 extends over 15 amino acids. CDR3 coding DNA: TGTGCCAGTAGTTTCTCGGCAGGGACTAATGAAAAACTGTTTTTT. It specifies CASSFSAGTNEKLFF.

This rearrangement joins TRBV30 to TRBJ2-1, with 8 nucleotides matching TRBD2. Germline trimming cut 2 bases from V and 4 bases from J; bases unmatched to any gene: 7. Per germline, CDR1 GTSNPN and CDR2 SVGIG (reference sequence). The CDR3 has 15 residues. The chain's CDR3 is CAWSRREDPYNEQFF. CDR3 nucleotide sequence: TGTGCCTGGAGTAGGCGGGAGGACCCTTACAATGAGCAGTTCTTC.

This clone came up once. V gene TRBV12-5 combines with J gene TRBJ1-2; 12 nucleotides agree with TRBD1. The trim removed 3 bases at V and 6 bases at J, leaving 8 bases unmatched. The CDR3 covers 16 residues. Germline V gene lookup returns CDR1 LGHNT and CDR2 FRNRAP. DNA of the CDR3: TGTGCTAGTGGTTTTCCTCGGGGGACAGGGGGCCATGGCTACACCTTC. Its translation is CASGFPRGTGGHGYTF.

This clone was observed a handful of times. This chain uses TRBV27 with TRBJ1-6; D is unresolved. The germline V and J ends were trimmed by 6 bases and 8 bases, with 11 bases remaining between them. CDR3 size: 13 residues. Germline CDR1 is MNHEY and CDR2 is SMNVEV (reference sequence). The CDR3 is CASSTRNDSPLHF. The CDR3 DNA is TGTGCCAGCAGCACTAGAAATGATTCACCCCTCCACTTT.

This chain joins TRBV7-2 and TRBJ1-2; TRBD1 aligns across 11 bases. After removal of 1 base from V and 6 bases from J, the junction contained 7 bases not matched to a gene. Germline-derived CDR1 and CDR2 are SGHTA and FQGNSA. There are 16 residues in the CDR3. DNA for the CDR3: TGTGCCAGCAGCTTAGAACTTGGGGACAGGGGGAATGGCTACACCTTC. Its protein product is CASSLELGDRGNGYTF.

The chain links TRBV19 to TRBJ1-1, with D possibly matching TRBD1 (5 bases). The CDR3 is 15 amino acids. Trimming left V 4 bases short and J 2 bases short, with 14 bases between. CDR1 and CDR2 (germline): LNHDA, SQIVND (reference sequence). The CDR3: CASSNVGQGNTEAFF. CDR3 sequence (DNA): TGTGCCAGTAGTAACGTAGGGCAGGGCAACACTGAAGCTTTCTTT.

The chain employs TRBV5-1 and TRBJ2-7; TRBD1 aligns across 8 bases. Germline CDR1 and CDR2: SGHRS and YFSETQ. CDR3 length: 13 residues. With V trimmed by 4 bases and J by 3 bases, 3 bases remained unmatched. The CDR3 spells CASSHGQGYEQYF. The CDR3 coding sequence is TGCGCCAGCAGCCACGGACAGGGCTACGAGCAGTACTTC.

The chain recombines TRBV7-9 with TRBJ2-7, with TRBD2 identical over 11 bases. CDR3 length equals 16 residues. CDR1 is SEHNR and CDR2 is FQNEAQ in the germline V gene (reference sequence). Trimming cost V 5 bases and J 2 bases; bases outside gene matches: 8. For the CDR3, the DNA is TGTGCCAGCAGCGGTGAACTAGCGGGAGCCCCCTACGAGCAGTACTTC. It encodes CASSGELAGAPYEQYF.

Here the CDR3 reads CASSLDRGTDTQYF. In DNA form, the CDR3 reads TGTGCCAGTAGCCTGGACAGGGGGACAGATACGCAGTATTTT. This rearrangement joins TRBV19 to TRBJ2-3; 10 bases map to TRBD1. CDR3 length: 14 amino acids. Germline-derived CDR1 and CDR2 are LNHDA and SQIVND (reference sequence). Trimming took 6 bases from V and 3 from J; bases not matched to a gene: 3.

The chain combines TRBV13 with TRBJ1-5; D not certain. The CDR3 covers 12 residues. The germline V gene encodes CDR1 PRHDT and CDR2 FYEKMQ (reference sequence). V lost 3 bases, J lost 6 bases, and 6 bases lay in between. CDR3 region: CASSLLGQPQHF. The CDR3, as DNA: TGTGCCAGCAGCTTGTTGGGTCAGCCCCAGCATTTT.